The source of this TCR beta chain is a study of shared clonotypes between healthy human individuals. Study in general: Used for every donor were three CD4 naive, three CD4 memory, two CD8 naive and one CD8 memory plate.

CD45RO-negative CD8 cells positively selected for CCR7 made up the naive population, which excluded terminally differentiated effector memory CD45RA+ cells. All the donors were Caucasian adults who lived in Nashville, Tennessee. A note on this clone: What it binds is not known.

Findings and caveats of the study: Shared across a few donors were 5% to 6% of the naive CD4 clonotypes.

Profiled with immunoSEQ multiplex PCR; TCRdb holds only in-frame clones, not every one. Here the sample spans a few million clones, approximately 92% being singletons. CDR1 and CDR2 from the germline V gene are SGHTA and FQGNSA. With 1 base removed from V and 8 bases from J, the gap between germline ends came to 9 bases. The CDR3 has 13 residues. The chain is built from TRBV7-2 and TRBJ2-1; D uncertain. This receptor was taken from a man younger than 35 in good health. Some clones in this sample may be carry-over from other donors' samples. Input material: naive CD8+ T cells from PBMCs. Here the CDR3 DNA reads TGTGCCAGCAGCTTAGGGAGAACGGATGAGCAGTTCTTC. Its protein is CASSLGRTDEQFF.